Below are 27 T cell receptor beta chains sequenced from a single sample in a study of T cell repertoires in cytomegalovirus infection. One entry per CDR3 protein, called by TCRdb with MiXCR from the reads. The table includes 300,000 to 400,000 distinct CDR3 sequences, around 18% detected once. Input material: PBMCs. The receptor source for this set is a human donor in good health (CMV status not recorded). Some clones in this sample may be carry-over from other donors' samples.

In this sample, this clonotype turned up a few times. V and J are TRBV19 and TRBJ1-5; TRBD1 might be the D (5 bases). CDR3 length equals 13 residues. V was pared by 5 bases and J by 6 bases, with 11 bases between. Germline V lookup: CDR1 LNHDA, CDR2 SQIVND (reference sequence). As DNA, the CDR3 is TGTGCCAGTAGTCAGGGTGGAATTCAGCCCCAGCATTTT. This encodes CASSQGGIQPQHF.

The CDR3 nucleotides read TGTGCCAGCAGTTTCTCGGCTAGTCAAGATACGCAGTATTTT. This encodes CASSFSASQDTQYF. The chain combines TRBV12-3 or TRBV12-4 with TRBJ2-3; D unresolved. The CDR3 runs to 14 residues. The V end lost 3 bases, the J end lost 5 bases, and 12 bases lay between the germline ends.

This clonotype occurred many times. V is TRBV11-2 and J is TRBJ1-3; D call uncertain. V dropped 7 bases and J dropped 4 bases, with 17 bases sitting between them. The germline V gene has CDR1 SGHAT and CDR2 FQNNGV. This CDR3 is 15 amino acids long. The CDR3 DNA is TGTGCCAGCACCGATCAAACCGGGGAAGGAAACACCATATATTTT. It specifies CASTDQTGEGNTIYF.

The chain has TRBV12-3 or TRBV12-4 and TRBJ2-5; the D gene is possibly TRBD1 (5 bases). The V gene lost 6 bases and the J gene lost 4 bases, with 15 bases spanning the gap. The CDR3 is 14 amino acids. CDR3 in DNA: TGTGCCAGCAGCCCTGGTAGGGGAAGAGAGACCCAGTACTTC. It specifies CASSPGRGRETQYF.

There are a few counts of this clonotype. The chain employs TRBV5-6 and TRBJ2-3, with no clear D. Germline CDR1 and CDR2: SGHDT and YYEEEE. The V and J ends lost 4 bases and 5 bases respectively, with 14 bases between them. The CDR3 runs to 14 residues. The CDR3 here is CASSLYPPRDTQYF. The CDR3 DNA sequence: TGTGCCAGCAGCCTTTACCCCCCTAGAGATACGCAGTATTTT.

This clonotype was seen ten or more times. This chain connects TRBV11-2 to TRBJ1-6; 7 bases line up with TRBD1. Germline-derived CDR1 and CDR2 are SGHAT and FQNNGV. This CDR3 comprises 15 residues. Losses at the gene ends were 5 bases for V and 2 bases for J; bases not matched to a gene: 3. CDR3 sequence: CASSGTGAYNSPLHF. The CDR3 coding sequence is TGTGCCAGCAGCGGCACAGGGGCCTATAATTCACCCCTCCACTTT.

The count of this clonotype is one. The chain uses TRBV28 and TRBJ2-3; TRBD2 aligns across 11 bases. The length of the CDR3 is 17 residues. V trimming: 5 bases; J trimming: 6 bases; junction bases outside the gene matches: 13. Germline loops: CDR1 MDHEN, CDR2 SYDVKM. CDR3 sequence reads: CASSPFPELAGVDTQYF. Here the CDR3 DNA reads TGTGCCAGCAGTCCCTTCCCGGAACTAGCGGGAGTGGATACGCAGTATTTT.

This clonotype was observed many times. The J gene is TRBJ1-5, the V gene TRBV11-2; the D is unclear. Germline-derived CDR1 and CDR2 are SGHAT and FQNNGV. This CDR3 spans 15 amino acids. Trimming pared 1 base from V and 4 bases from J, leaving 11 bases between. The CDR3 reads CASSLAPVRNQPQHF. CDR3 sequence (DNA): TGTGCCAGCAGCTTAGCCCCAGTGCGGAATCAGCCCCAGCATTTT.

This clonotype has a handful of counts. The CDR3 here is CASSEALLDGGAPYEQYF. The CDR3 nucleotides are TGTGCCAGCAGTGAAGCGCTTCTGGACGGGGGTGCCCCCTACGAGCAGTACTTC. The chain has TRBV2 and TRBJ2-7, with D possibly matching TRBD2 (6 bases). The germline gives CDR1 SNHLY, CDR2 FYNNEI. The CDR3 has 18 residues. Trimming left V 0 bases short and J 2 bases short, with 20 bases between.

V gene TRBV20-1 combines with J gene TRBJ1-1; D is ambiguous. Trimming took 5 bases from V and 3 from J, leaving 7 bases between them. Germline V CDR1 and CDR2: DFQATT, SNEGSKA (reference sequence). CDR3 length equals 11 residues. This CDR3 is CSASDHTEAFF. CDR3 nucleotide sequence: TGCAGTGCTTCCGATCACACTGAAGCTTTCTTT.

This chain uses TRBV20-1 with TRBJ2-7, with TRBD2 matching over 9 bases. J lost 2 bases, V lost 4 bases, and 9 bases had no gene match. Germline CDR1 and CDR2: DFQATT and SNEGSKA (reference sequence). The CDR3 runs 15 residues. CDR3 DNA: TGCAGTGCTAAACTTGGGGCTAGCGGGACCTACGAGCAGTACTTC. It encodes CSAKLGASGTYEQYF.

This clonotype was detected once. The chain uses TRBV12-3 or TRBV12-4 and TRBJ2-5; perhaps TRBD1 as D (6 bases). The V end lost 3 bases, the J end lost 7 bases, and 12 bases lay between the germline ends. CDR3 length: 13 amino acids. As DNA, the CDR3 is TGTGCCAGCAGTTTTTTCCAAGGGGGGACCCAGTACTTC. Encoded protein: CASSFFQGGTQYF.

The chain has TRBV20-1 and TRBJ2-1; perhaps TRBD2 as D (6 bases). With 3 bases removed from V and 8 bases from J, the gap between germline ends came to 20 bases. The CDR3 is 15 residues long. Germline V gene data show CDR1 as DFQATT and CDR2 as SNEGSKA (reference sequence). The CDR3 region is CSASGRDQRVDEQFF. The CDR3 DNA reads TGCAGTGCTAGTGGCCGGGACCAGCGGGTCGATGAGCAGTTCTTC.

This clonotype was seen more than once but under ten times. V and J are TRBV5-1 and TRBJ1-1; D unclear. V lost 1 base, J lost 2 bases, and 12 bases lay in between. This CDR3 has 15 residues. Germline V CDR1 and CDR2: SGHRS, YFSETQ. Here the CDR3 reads CASSLRGSGNTEAFF. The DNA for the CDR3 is TGCGCCAGCAGCTTGCGGGGAAGTGGAAACACTGAAGCTTTCTTT.

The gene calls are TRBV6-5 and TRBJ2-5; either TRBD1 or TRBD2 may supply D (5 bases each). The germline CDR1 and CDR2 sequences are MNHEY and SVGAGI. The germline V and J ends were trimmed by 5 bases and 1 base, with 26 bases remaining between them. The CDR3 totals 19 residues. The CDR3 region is CASSVTAGMFAGGQETQYF. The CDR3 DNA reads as TGTGCCAGCAGTGTGACAGCCGGAATGTTTGCTGGGGGCCAAGAGACCCAGTACTTC.

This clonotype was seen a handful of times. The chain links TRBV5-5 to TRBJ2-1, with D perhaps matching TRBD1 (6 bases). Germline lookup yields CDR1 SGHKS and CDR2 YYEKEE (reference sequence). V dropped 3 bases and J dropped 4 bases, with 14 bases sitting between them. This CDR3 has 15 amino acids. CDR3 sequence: CASSSQGLRYNEQFF. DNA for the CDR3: TGTGCCAGCAGCTCGCAGGGGTTGAGGTACAATGAGCAGTTCTTC.

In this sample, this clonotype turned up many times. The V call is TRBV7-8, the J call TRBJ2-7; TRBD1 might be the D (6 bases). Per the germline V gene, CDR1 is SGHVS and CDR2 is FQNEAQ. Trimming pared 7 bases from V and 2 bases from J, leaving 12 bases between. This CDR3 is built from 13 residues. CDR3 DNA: TGTGCCAGCACCCGGGACAAGGCCTACGAGCAGTACTTC. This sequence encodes CASTRDKAYEQYF. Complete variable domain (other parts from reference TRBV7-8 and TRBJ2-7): GAGVSQSPRYKVAKRGQDVALRCDPISGHVSLFWYQQALGQGPEFLTYFQNEAQLDKSGLPSDRFFAERPEGSVSTLKIQRTQQEDSAVYLCASTRDKAYEQYFGPGTRLTVT.

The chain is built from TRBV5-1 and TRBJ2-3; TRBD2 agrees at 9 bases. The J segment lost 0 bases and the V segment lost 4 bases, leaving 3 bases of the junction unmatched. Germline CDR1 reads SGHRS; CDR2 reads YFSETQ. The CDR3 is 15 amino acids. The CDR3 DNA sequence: TGCGCCAGCAGCGCTAGCGGGGCTAGCACAGATACGCAGTATTTT. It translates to CASSASGASTDTQYF. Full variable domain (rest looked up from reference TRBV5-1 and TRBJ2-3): KAGVTQTPRYLIKTRGQQVTLSCSPISGHRSVSWYQQTPGQGLQFLFEYFSETQRNKGNFPGRFSGRQFSNSRSEMNVSTLELGDSALYLCASSASGASTDTQYFGPGTRLTVL.

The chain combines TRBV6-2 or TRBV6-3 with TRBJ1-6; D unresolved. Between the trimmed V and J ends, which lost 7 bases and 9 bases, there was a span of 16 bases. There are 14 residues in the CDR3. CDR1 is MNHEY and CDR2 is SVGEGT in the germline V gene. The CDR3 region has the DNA TGTGCCAGCAACGTGCCCAAAGAGATTTCACCCCTCCACTTT. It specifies CASNVPKEISPLHF.

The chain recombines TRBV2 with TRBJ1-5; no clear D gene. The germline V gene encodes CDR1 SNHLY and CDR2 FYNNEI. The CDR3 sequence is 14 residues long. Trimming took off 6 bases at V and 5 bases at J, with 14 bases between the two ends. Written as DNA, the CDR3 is TGTGCCAGCAGCTTACTTCGGGTTGATCAGCCCCAGCATTTT. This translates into CASSLLRVDQPQHF.

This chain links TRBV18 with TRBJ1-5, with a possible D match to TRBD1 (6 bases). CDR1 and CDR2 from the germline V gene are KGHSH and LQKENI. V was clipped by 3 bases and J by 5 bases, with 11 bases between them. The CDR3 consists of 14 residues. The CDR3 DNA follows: TGTGCCAGCTCACCTACAGGGAACGATCAGCCCCAGCATTTT. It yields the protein CASSPTGNDQPQHF.

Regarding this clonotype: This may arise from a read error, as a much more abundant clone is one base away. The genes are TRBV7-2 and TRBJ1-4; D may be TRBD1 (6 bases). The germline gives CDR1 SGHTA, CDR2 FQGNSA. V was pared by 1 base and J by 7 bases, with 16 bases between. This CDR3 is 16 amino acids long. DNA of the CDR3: TGTGCCAGCAGCTTAGGGCTGGGGGGGGCGCCTGAAAAACTGTTTTTT. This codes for CASSLGLGGAPEKLFF.

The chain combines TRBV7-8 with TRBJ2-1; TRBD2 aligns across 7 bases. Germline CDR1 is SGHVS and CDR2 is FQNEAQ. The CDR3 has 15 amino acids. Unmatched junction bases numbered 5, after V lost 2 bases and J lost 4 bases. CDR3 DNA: TGTGCCAGCAGCTTAATCCGGGGGGATTACAATGAGCAGTTCTTC. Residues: CASSLIRGDYNEQFF.

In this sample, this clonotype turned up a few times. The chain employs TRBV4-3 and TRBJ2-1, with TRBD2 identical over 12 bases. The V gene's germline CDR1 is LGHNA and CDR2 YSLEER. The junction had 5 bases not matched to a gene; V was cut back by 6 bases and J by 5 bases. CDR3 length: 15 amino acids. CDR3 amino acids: CASRSWTSGNNEQFF. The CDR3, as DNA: TGCGCCAGCAGATCTTGGACTAGCGGGAACAATGAGCAGTTCTTC.

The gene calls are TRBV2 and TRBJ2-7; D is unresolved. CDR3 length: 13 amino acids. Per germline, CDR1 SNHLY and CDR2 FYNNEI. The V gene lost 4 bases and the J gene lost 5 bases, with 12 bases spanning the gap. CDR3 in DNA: TGTGCCAGCAGTGTTTTCAGTCTCGACGAGCAGTACTTC. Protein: CASSVFSLDEQYF. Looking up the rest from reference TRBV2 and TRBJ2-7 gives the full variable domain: EPEVTQTPSHQVTQMGQEVILRCVPISNHLYFYWYRQILGQKVEFLVSFYNNEISEKSEIFDDQFSVERPDGSNFTLKIRSTKLEDSAMYFCASSVFSLDEQYFGPGTRLTVT.

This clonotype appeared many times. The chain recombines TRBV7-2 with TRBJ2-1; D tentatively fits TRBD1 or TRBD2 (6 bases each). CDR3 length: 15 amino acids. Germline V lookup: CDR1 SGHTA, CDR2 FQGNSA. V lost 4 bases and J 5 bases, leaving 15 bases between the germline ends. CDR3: CASSSGLQGHNEQFF. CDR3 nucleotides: TGTGCCAGCAGCTCGGGACTCCAGGGGCACAATGAGCAGTTCTTC.

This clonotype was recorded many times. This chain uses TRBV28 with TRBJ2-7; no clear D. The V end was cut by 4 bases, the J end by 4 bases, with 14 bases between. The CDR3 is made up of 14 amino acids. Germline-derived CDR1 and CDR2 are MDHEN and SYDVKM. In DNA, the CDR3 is TGTGCCAGCAGTTCTACGTGGGGTCTGTACGAGCAGTACTTC. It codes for CASSSTWGLYEQYF.